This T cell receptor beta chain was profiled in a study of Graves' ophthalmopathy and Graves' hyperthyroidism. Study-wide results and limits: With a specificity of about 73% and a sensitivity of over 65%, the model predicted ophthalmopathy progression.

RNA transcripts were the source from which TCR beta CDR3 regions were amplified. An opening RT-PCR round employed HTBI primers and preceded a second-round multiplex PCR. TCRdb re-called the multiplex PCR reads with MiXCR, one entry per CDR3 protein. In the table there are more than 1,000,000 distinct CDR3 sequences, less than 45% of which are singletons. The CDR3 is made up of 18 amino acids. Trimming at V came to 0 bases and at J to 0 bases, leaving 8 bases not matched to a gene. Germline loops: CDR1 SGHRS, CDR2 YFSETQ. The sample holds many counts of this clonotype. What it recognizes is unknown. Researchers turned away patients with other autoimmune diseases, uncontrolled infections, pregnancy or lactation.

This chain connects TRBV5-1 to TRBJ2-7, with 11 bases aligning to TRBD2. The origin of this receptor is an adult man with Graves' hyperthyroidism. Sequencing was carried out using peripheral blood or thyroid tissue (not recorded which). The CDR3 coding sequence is TGCGCCAGCAGCTTGGGGCTAGCGGGAGGTCCGACCTCCTACGAGCAGTACTTC. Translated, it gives CASSLGLAGGPTSYEQYF.